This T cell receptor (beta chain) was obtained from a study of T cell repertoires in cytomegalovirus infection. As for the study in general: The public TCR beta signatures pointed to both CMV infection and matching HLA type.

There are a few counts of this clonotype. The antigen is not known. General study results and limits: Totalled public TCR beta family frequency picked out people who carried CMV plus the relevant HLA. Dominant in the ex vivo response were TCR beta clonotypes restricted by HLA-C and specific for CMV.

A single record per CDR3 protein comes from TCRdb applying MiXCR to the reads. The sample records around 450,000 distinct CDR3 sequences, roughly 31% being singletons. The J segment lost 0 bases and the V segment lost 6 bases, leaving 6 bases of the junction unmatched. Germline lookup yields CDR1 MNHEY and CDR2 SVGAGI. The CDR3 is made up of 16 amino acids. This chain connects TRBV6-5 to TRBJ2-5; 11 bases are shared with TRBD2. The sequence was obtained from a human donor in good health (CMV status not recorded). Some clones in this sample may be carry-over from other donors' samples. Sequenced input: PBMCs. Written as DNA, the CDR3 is TGTGCCAGCAGCTTAGCGGGGGGGTTGTACCAAGAGACCCAGTACTTC. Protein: CASSLAGGLYQETQYF.